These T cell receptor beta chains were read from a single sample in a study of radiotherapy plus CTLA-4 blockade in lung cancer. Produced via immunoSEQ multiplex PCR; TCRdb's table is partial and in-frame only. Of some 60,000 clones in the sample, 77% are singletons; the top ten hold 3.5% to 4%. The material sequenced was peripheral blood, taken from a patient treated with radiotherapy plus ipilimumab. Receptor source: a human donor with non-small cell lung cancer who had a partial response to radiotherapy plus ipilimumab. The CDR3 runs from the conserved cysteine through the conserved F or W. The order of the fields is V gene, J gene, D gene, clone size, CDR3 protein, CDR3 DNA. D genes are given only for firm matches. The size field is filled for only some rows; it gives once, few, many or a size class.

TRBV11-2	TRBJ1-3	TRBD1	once	CASSLGDRAGNTIYF	TGTGCCAGCAGCTTAGGGGACAGGGCTGGAAACACCATATATTTT
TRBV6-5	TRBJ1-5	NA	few	CASKQTPGFNQPQHF	TGTGCCAGCAAACAAACCCCAGGGTTTAATCAGCCCCAGCATTTT
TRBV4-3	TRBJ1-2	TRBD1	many	CASSRTQGTGGFGYTF	TGCGCCAGCAGCCGGACGCAAGGGACAGGGGGCTTTGGCTACACCTTC
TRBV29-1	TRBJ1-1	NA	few	CSVSQGSTEAFF	TGCAGCGTTAGTCAGGGATCGACTGAAGCTTTCTTT
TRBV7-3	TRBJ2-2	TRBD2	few	CASSLYPGGNTGELFF	TGTGCCAGCAGCTTATATCCGGGGGGTAACACCGGGGAGCTGTTTTTT
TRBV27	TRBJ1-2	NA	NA	CASSPLNFDGHTF	TGTGCCAGCAGCCCCCTTAATTTTGATGGCCACACCTTC
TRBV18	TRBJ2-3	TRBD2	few	CASSPQAAGASSTDTQYF	TGTGCCAGCTCACCACAAGCAGCGGGGGCCTCTAGCACAGATACGCAGTATTTT
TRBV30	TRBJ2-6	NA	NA	CASPQAKTTSGANVLTF	TGTGCCTCCCCTCAAGCGAAAACTACCTCTGGGGCCAACGTCCTGACTTTC
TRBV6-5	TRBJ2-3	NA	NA	CASSYGPWDTQYF	TGTGCCAGCAGTTACGGCCCGTGGGATACGCAGTATTTT
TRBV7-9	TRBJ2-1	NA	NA	CASSPGILINNEQFF	TGTGCCAGCAGCCCAGGGATCTTGATAAACAATGAGCAGTTCTTC
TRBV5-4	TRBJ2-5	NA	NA	CASNQWQETQYF	TGTGCCAGCAATCAGTGGCAAGAGACCCAGTACTTC
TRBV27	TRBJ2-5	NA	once	CASSPGLGLETQYF	TGTGCCAGCAGCCCAGGGCTGGGGTTGGAGACCCAGTACTTC
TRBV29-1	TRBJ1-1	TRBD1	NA	CSVGQGVNEAFF	TGCAGCGTTGGACAGGGGGTGAATGAAGCTTTCTTT
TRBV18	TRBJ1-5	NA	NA	CASSGAGNQPQHF	TGTGCCAGCTCAGGGGCAGGCAATCAGCCCCAGCATTTT
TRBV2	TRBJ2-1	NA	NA	CASLPSQLFIEQFF	TGTGCCAGCCTCCCTTCCCAGTTATTCATCGAGCAGTTCTTC
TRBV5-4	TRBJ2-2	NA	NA	CASRSTLNTGELFF	TGTGCCAGCAGATCGACTTTGAACACCGGGGAGCTGTTTTTT
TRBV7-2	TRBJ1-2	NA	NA	CASSLAQASYGYTF	TGTGCCAGCAGCTTAGCGCAGGCAAGCTATGGCTACACCTTC
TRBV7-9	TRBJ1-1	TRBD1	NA	CASSTTGGGTEAFF	TGTGCCAGCAGCACCACAGGGGGCGGTACTGAAGCTTTCTTT
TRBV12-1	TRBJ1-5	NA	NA	CASSFGPSGESNQPQHF	TGTGCCAGCAGCTTTGGGCCCTCAGGGGAAAGCAATCAGCCCCAGCATTTT
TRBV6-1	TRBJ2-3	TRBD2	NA	CASSAPRGGGTDTQYF	TGTGCCAGCAGTGCCCCCCGCGGGGGTGGCACAGATACGCAGTATTTT
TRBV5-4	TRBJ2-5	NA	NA	CASSWGGQEETQYF	TGTGCCAGCAGCTGGGGGGGGCAGGAAGAGACCCAGTACTTC
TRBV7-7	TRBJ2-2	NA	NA	CASSTKQGPGELFF	TGTGCCAGCAGCACCAAACAGGGTCCCGGGGAGCTGTTTTTT
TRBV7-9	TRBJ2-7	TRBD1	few	CASIGGQGRNEQYF	TGTGCCAGCATTGGGGGACAGGGGAGGAACGAGCAGTACTTC
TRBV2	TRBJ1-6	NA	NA	CASSENLGGSPLHF	TGTGCCAGCAGTGAAAACTTAGGAGGTTCACCCCTCCACTTT
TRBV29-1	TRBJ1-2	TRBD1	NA	CSVGQGSGYTF	TGCAGCGTTGGACAGGGGTCTGGCTACACCTTC
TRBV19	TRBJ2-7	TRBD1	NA	CASSLGTGGYEQYF	TGTGCCAGTAGTCTTGGGACAGGAGGATACGAGCAGTACTTC
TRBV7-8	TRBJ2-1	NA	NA	CASSPWGTYNEQFF	TGTGCCAGCAGCCCGTGGGGCACCTACAATGAGCAGTTCTTC
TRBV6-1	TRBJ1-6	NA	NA	CASSSGPYNSPLHF	TGTGCCAGCAGTTCAGGGCCCTATAATTCACCCCTCCACTTT
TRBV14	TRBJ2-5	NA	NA	CASSQDSLRRGETQYF	TGTGCCAGCAGCCAAGATTCCCTGCGTAGGGGGGAGACCCAGTACTTC
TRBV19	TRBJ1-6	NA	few	CASSPRPGLFNSPLHF	TGTGCCAGTAGCCCCCGACCGGGACTTTTTAATTCACCCCTCCACTTT
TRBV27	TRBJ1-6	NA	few	CASRRGGANSPLHF	TGTGCCAGCAGACGTGGGGGGGCTAATTCACCCCTCCACTTT
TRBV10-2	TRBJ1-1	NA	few	CASSSTALNTEAFF	TGCGCCAGCAGCTCGACAGCATTGAACACTGAAGCTTTCTTT
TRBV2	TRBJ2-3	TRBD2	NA	CASRTGTSGGATDTQYF	TGTGCCAGCAGGACCGGGACTAGCGGGGGGGCCACAGATACGCAGTATTTT
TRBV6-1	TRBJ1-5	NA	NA	CASSELGLSNQPQHF	TGTGCCAGCAGTGAGCTGGGACTGAGCAATCAGCCCCAGCATTTT
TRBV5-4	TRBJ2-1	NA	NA	CASSWGPGSLEQFF	TGTGCCAGCAGCTGGGGGCCGGGGTCCCTCGAGCAGTTCTTC
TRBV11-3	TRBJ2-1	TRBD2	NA	CASSEGLDTYNEQFF	TGTGCCAGCAGCGAGGGACTAGACACCTACAATGAGCAGTTCTTC
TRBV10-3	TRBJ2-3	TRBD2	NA	CASGTMEADTQYF	TGTGCCAGTGGGACTATGGAGGCAGATACGCAGTATTTT
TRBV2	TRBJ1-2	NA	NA	CASSAGRGAGGYTF	TGTGCCAGCAGTGCGGGTCGGGGGGCTGGGGGCTACACCTTC
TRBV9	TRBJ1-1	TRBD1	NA	CASSAAGTGGRAFF	TGTGCCAGCAGCGCGGCCGGGACAGGGGGCCGAGCTTTCTTT
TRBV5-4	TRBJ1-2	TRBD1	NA	CASSSTGTGGCGYTF	TGTGCCAGCAGCTCCACCGGGACAGGGGGCTGTGGCTACACCTTC
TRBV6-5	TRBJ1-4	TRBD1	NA	CASLLRGRGDEKLFF	TGTGCCAGCCTCCTCAGGGGGCGCGGAGATGAAAAACTGTTTTTT
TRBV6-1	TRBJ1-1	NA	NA	CASRTQGNTEAFF	TGTGCCAGCAGGACACAGGGGAACACTGAAGCTTTCTTT
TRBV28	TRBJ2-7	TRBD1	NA	CASRPGDRGLSEQYF	TGTGCCAGCAGGCCCGGGGACAGGGGGCTTTCTGAGCAGTACTTC
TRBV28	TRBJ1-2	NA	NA	CASSLSRFGQLNYGYTF	TGTGCCAGCAGTTTAAGTAGGTTTGGACAGTTAAACTATGGCTACACCTTC
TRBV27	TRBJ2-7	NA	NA	CASSLDSAYEQYF	TGTGCCAGCAGTTTAGACAGTGCCTACGAGCAGTACTTC
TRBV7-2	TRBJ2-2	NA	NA	CASSLASSTNTGELFF	TGTGCCAGCAGCTTGGCCTCCAGTACGAACACCGGGGAGCTGTTTTTT
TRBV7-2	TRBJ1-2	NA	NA	CASSLARGESYGYTF	TGTGCCAGCAGCTTGGCCCGGGGTGAGAGCTATGGCTACACCTTC
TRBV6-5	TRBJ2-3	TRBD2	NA	CASREAGGPTDTQYF	TGTGCCAGCAGGGAGGCGGGGGGCCCCACAGATACGCAGTATTTT
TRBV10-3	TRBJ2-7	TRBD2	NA	CAISEGGDTRGYF	TGTGCCATCAGTGAGGGGGGGGATACCCGGGGGTACTTC
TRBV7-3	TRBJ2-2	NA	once	CASSSPRVAGELFF	TGTGCCAGCAGCTCACCGAGGGTGGCCGGGGAGCTGTTTTTT
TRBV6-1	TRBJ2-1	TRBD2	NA	CASGRGIGYNEQFF	TGTGCCAGCGGGCGGGGGATAGGCTACAATGAGCAGTTCTTC
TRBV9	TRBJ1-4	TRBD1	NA	CASSVARGGTANEKLFF	TGTGCCAGCAGCGTAGCGAGAGGGGGCACAGCTAATGAAAAACTGTTTTTT
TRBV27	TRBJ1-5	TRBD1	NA	CASRGDRVSQPQHF	TGTGCCAGCAGGGGGGACAGGGTGAGCCAGCCCCAGCATTTT